These 30 T cell receptor beta chains originate from one sample sequenced in a study of response to subunit inactivated influenza vaccine. TCRdb re-derived calls from the RT-PCR reads in MiXCR, one entry per CDR3 protein. The sample consists of 450,000 to 550,000 distinct CDR3 sequences, about 25% of them appearing once. The sample consisted of CD4+ T cells sorted from PBMCs, taken more than 4 days after vaccination. These receptors all come from a man in his fifties or sixties who received an inactivated influenza vaccine.

This sequence joins TRBV5-1 and TRBJ2-5; 9 bases are a match to TRBD1. V lost 4 bases to trimming and J lost 3 bases; unmatched junction nucleotides: 4. The CDR3 consists of 14 residues. Germline V CDR1 and CDR2: SGHRS, YFSETQ. This CDR3 reads CASSMGQGEETQYF. CDR3 bases: TGCGCCAGCAGCATGGGACAGGGAGAAGAGACCCAGTACTTC.

This clonotype turned up a few times. This chain joins TRBV29-1 and TRBJ2-7; D is ambiguous. Trimming removed 6 bases from V and 4 bases from J, with 16 bases in between. The length of the CDR3 is 13 residues. CDR1 is SQVTM and CDR2 is ANQGSEA in the germline V gene. The chain's CDR3 is CSVRTGLRYEQYF. The DNA for the CDR3 is TGCAGCGTCCGGACGGGCCTTCGGTACGAGCAGTACTTC.

The chain links TRBV27 to TRBJ2-5; a weak D match, TRBD2 (6 bases). There are 13 residues in the CDR3. Trimming shortened V by 6 bases and J by 2 bases, and 10 bases separated the two germline ends. Germline V gives CDR1 MNHEY, CDR2 SMNVEV (reference sequence). The CDR3 nucleotides are TGTGCCAGCAGGCCCAGCGGGCAAGAGACCCAGTACTTC. Translation: CASRPSGQETQYF.

The J gene is TRBJ2-3, the V gene TRBV18; 8 bases align to TRBD2. Germline CDR1 reads KGHSH; CDR2 reads LQKENI. V lost 0 bases, J lost 0 bases, and 2 bases stayed unmatched. The CDR3 consists of 16 residues. CDR3 DNA sequence: TGTGCCAGCTCACCACCTAGCGGGACAAGCACAGATACGCAGTATTTT. This encodes CASSPPSGTSTDTQYF.

The chain employs TRBV15 and TRBJ2-3; the D is unclear. Germline assignment: CDR1 LNHNV and CDR2 YYDKDF (reference sequence). The V end was cut by 0 bases, the J end by 7 bases, with 20 bases between. This CDR3 comprises 17 residues. CDR3 amino acids: CATSRDPVGTVRNTQYF. The DNA of the CDR3 is TGTGCCACCAGCAGAGATCCGGTCGGAACAGTTCGAAATACGCAGTATTTT.

The chain uses TRBV7-9 and TRBJ2-1; TRBD2 matches at 9 bases. The CDR3 is 16 amino acids. The germline CDR1 and CDR2 sequences are SEHNR and FQNEAQ (reference sequence). The V gene end was trimmed by 3 bases and the J gene end by 5 bases; junction bases not matched to a gene: 8. CDR3 sequence: CASSFSGSLYNNEQFF. CDR3 sequence (DNA): TGTGCCAGCAGCTTTAGCGGGAGTCTTTACAACAATGAGCAGTTCTTC.

This clonotype was seen at least ten times. This rearrangement joins TRBV25-1 to TRBJ2-1; either TRBD1 or TRBD2 may fit D (5 bases each). Per the germline V gene, CDR1 is MGHDK and CDR2 is SYGVNS. The V end lost 3 bases, the J end lost 5 bases, and 8 bases lay between the germline ends. CDR3 length: 13 residues. For the CDR3, the DNA is TGTGCCAGCAGTGAGGGACGACACAATGAGCAGTTCTTC. Encoded protein: CASSEGRHNEQFF.

The chain uses TRBV20-1 and TRBJ2-3; TRBD2 aligns across 8 bases. Germline lookup yields CDR1 DFQATT and CDR2 SNEGSKA (reference sequence). Trimming cost V 3 bases and J 3 bases; bases outside gene matches: 11. This CDR3 contains 16 residues. The CDR3 nucleotides are TGCAGTGCTAGCCCTCCCGCGGGAGGCCAAACAGATACGCAGTATTTT. Translation: CSASPPAGGQTDTQYF.

This clonotype has ten or more counts. CDR3 protein: CASSTTLAEQFF. CDR3 nucleotides: TGCGCCAGCAGTACGACTCTCGCTGAGCAGTTCTTC. The chain combines TRBV5-1 with TRBJ2-1, with D unclear. The CDR3 is made up of 12 amino acids. Trimming took off 5 bases at V and 9 bases at J, with 12 bases between the two ends. The germline V gene has CDR1 SGHRS and CDR2 YFSETQ.

In DNA, the CDR3 is TGCGCCAGCAGCCAAGGACACAGAAGGACCGGGGAGCTGTTTTTT. The encoded protein is CASSQGHRRTGELFF. The chain recombines TRBV4-1 with TRBJ2-2, with unresolved D. V shed 1 base and J shed 5 bases, with 11 bases lying between them. The CDR3 extends over 15 amino acids. Germline V gene data show CDR1 as MGHRA and CDR2 as YSYEKL.

The V call is TRBV7-8, the J call TRBJ1-1, with a tentative D call TRBD1 (5 bases). CDR1 and CDR2 from the germline V gene are SGHVS and FQNEAQ. V was trimmed by 5 bases and J by 1 base, leaving 14 bases between them. The CDR3 covers 15 residues. This CDR3 reads CASSPRDDPNTEAFF. As DNA, the CDR3 is TGTGCCAGCAGCCCCAGGGATGACCCGAACACTGAAGCTTTCTTT.

This clonotype was counted only a few times. The V and J genes are TRBV7-2 and TRBJ1-5, with 11 bases that match TRBD1. The CDR3 loop spans 15 amino acids. Germline CDR1 reads SGHTA; CDR2 reads FQGNSA. The V gene end was trimmed by 4 bases and the J gene end by 9 bases; junction bases not matched to a gene: 8. CDR3 loop: CASSSRTGGAPPQHF. CDR3 sequence (DNA): TGTGCCAGCAGCTCCCGGACAGGGGGCGCACCGCCCCAGCATTTT.

This clonotype turned up a few times. V is TRBV7-8 and J is TRBJ2-1, with TRBD2 identical over 11 bases. This CDR3 has 15 residues. The germline gives CDR1 SGHVS, CDR2 FQNEAQ. The CDR3 DNA reads TGTGTTAGCGGGAGGGCTGTTGGGTCCTACAATGAGCAGTTCTTC. It translates to CVSGRAVGSYNEQFF.

This chain connects TRBV12-3 or TRBV12-4 to TRBJ2-2; TRBD1 matches at 7 bases. V lost 6 bases and J lost 2; bases outside the gene matches: 6. The CDR3 has 15 amino acids. The CDR3 DNA reads TGTGCCAGCAGGCCCGGACAGGTTAACACCGGGGAGCTGTTTTTT. This encodes CASRPGQVNTGELFF.

The chain uses TRBV28 and TRBJ2-1; D is perhaps TRBD1 (6 bases). The CDR3 spans 15 residues. Trimming shortened V by 5 bases and J by 4 bases, and 15 bases separated the two germline ends. Looked up from germline, CDR1 is MDHEN and CDR2 is SYDVKM. The CDR3 loop reads CASSIGAQGYNEQFF. CDR3 sequence (DNA): TGTGCCAGCAGTATCGGAGCGCAGGGGTACAATGAGCAGTTCTTC.

The chain has TRBV20-1 and TRBJ1-6; 7 positions match TRBD1. CDR3 length: 15 residues. Germline assignment: CDR1 DFQATT and CDR2 SNEGSKA (reference sequence). The J segment lost 6 bases and the V segment lost 3 bases, leaving 8 bases of the junction unmatched. The CDR3 region has the DNA TGCAGTGCTAGGGAGCAGGGGGTAATTAATTCACCCCTCCACTTT. Its protein is CSAREQGVINSPLHF.

The chain joins TRBV9 to TRBJ1-1; D call uncertain. This CDR3 region has 13 residues. V dropped 0 bases and J dropped 3 bases, with 6 bases sitting between them. Germline values: CDR1 SGDLS, CDR2 YYNGEE. The CDR3 nucleotides are TGTGCCAGCAGCGTAGCTCGAGACACTGAAGCTTTCTTT. It codes for CASSVARDTEAFF.

This clonotype was detected a few times. The rearrangement joins TRBV20-1 to TRBJ1-1, with 8 bases identical to TRBD1. Per germline, CDR1 DFQATT and CDR2 SNEGSKA (reference sequence). Trimming at V came to 0 bases and at J to 8 bases, leaving 8 bases not matched to a gene. This CDR3 contains 14 residues. The DNA of the CDR3 is TGCAGTGCTAGAGATGGGCAGGGGGCCTCGGAAGCTTTCTTT. Translation gives CSARDGQGASEAFF.

The rearrangement uses TRBV29-1 and TRBJ2-3, with 12 bases matching TRBD2. The CDR3 has 16 amino acids. CDR1 SQVTM and CDR2 ANQGSEA come from the germline V gene. V shed 3 bases and J 2 bases; nucleotides not matched to a gene: 6. In DNA, the CDR3 is TGCAGCGTTGATGGCCGACTAGCGGGGGCCACAGATACGCAGTATTTT. Encoded protein: CSVDGRLAGATDTQYF.

The rearrangement joins TRBV12-3 or TRBV12-4 to TRBJ2-5, with 8 bases lining up with TRBD1. The V and J ends lost 5 bases and 4 bases, in that order; junction bases with no gene match: 9. This CDR3 contains 15 residues. The CDR3 here is CASSRDRYTSETQYF. CDR3 nucleotides: TGTGCCAGCAGTAGGGACAGGTACACTTCAGAGACCCAGTACTTC.

The gene calls are TRBV6-2 or TRBV6-3 and TRBJ2-3, with 12 bases lining up with TRBD2. The CDR3 extends over 16 amino acids. In germline, CDR1 is MNHEY, CDR2 SVGEGT. The V segment lost 6 bases and the J segment 4 bases; nucleotides outside the gene matches: 8. Here the CDR3 reads CASSRTSGRLADTQYF. DNA of the CDR3: TGTGCCAGCAGCCGCACTAGCGGGAGGCTGGCAGATACGCAGTATTTT.

This clonotype was seen a few times. This chain links TRBV7-2 with TRBJ2-1; 13 positions agree with TRBD2. The CDR3 is made up of 15 amino acids. The germline gives CDR1 SGHTA, CDR2 FQGNSA. V shed 6 bases, J shed 7 bases, and the junction held 6 bases outside the gene matches. The CDR3 loop reads CASRLAGGPANEQFF. The CDR3 nucleotides read TGTGCCAGCAGACTAGCGGGGGGGCCGGCGAATGAGCAGTTCTTC.

The genes are TRBV20-1 and TRBJ2-7; 8 bases are a match to TRBD1. The CDR3 extends over 12 amino acids. Germline CDR1 and CDR2: DFQATT and SNEGSKA (reference sequence). Trimming removed 5 bases from V and 2 bases from J; junction bases left unmatched: 2. The CDR3 reads CSAEQGAYEQYF. The CDR3, as DNA: TGCAGTGCTGAACAGGGGGCCTACGAGCAGTACTTC.

This clonotype has more than one count but fewer than ten. J is TRBJ2-2 and V is TRBV27; TRBD1 matches 9 bases. The trim removed 6 bases at V and 4 bases at J, leaving 3 bases unmatched. CDR1 is MNHEY and CDR2 is SMNVEV in the germline V gene (reference sequence). The CDR3 spans 14 residues. CDR3: CASRTGGFTGELFF. CDR3 DNA: TGTGCCAGCAGGACAGGGGGTTTCACCGGGGAGCTGTTTTTT.

The chain links TRBV20-1 to TRBJ2-3; TRBD2 aligns across 10 bases. Looked up from germline, CDR1 is DFQATT and CDR2 is SNEGSKA (reference sequence). With V trimmed by 2 bases and J by 0 bases, 2 bases remained unmatched. The CDR3 runs 15 residues. CDR3 sequence: CSARMTSGSTDTQYF. In DNA, the CDR3 is TGCAGTGCTAGAATGACTAGCGGGAGCACAGATACGCAGTATTTT.

This clonotype was counted only a few times. The chain couples TRBV12-3 or TRBV12-4 to TRBJ2-1, with 7 bases fitting TRBD1. The ends lost 6 bases at V and 7 bases at J; junction bases unmatched: 3. The CDR3 totals 12 residues. DNA for the CDR3: TGTGCCAGCAGGAGACAGGGAAATGAGCAGTTCTTC. Translating it yields CASRRQGNEQFF.

This clonotype came up a few times. The chain is built from TRBV6-1 and TRBJ2-7; no clear D gene. Germline V CDR1 and CDR2: MNHNS, SASEGT. The CDR3 extends over 14 amino acids. V lost 2 bases and J lost 7, with 15 bases in between. CDR3 coding DNA: TGTGCCAGCAGTGAAAACGGTTCCACGCGGGAGCAGTACTTC. Translation: CASSENGSTREQYF.

This chain connects TRBV4-1 to TRBJ1-5, with D hard to call. This CDR3 comprises 15 residues. Trimming took off 1 base at V and 0 bases at J, with 7 bases between the two ends. The germline V gene has CDR1 MGHRA and CDR2 YSYEKL. The CDR3 sequence is CASSQALYSNQPQHF. CDR3 sequence (DNA): TGCGCCAGCAGCCAAGCCTTGTATAGCAATCAGCCCCAGCATTTT.

This clonotype has just a few counts. The chain employs TRBV12-3 or TRBV12-4 and TRBJ2-4, with TRBD1 as a possible D gene (5 bases). The CDR3 is 15 amino acids. V was cut by 6 bases and J by 3 bases, with 15 bases left in between. CDR3 protein: CASSLIQDGKNIQYF. DNA for the CDR3: TGTGCCAGCAGCCTCATACAGGACGGCAAAAACATTCAGTACTTC.

This clonotype appeared a few times. The chain joins TRBV5-1 to TRBJ2-5; D may correspond to TRBD1 or TRBD2 (6 bases each). Germline V gene sequence: CDR1 SGHRS, CDR2 YFSETQ. The CDR3 runs 15 residues. Trimming removed 0 bases from V and 5 bases from J, with 14 bases in between. Here the CDR3 DNA reads TGCGCCAGCAGCTTGGGAACAGGGAGGCTGGAGACCCAGTACTTC. It encodes CASSLGTGRLETQYF.